This T cell receptor (beta chain) was captured by sequencing in a study of blood T cell repertoires in COVID-19. Overall study: From T cells, B-cell-depleted T cells, or PBMCs came the material, which was cDNA or gDNA.

Sequencing was performed with immunoSEQ multiplex PCR; in TCRdb, only in-frame clones are kept and a portion is missing. The sample consists of some 280,000 clones, around 86% of them appearing once. The CDR3 extends over 15 amino acids. The V gene lost 3 bases and the J gene lost 4 bases, with 12 bases spanning the gap. CDR1 is MNHEY and CDR2 is SMNVEV in the germline V gene (reference sequence). This clonotype originated in a woman between 35 and 50 years old who had recovered from COVID-19. Input material: peripheral blood. The chain joins TRBV27 to TRBJ2-2, with a weak D call TRBD2 (6 bases). The CDR3 sequence is CASSFRSSATGELFF. CDR3 nucleotide sequence: TGTGCCAGCAGTTTCCGCTCTAGCGCCACCGGGGAGCTGTTTTTT.